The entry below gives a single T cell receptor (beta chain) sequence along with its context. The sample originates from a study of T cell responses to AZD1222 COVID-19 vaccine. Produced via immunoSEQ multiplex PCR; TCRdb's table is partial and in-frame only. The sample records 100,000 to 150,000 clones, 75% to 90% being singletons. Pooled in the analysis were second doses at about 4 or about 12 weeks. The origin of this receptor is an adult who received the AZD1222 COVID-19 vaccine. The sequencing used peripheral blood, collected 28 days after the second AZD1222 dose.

CDR3 nucleotide sequence: TGTGCCAGCAGCCCGGAGACAGGGGGCGCTCCCGCAGCTTTCTTT. It specifies CASSPETGGAPAAFF. This chain connects TRBV7-9 to TRBJ1-1; 10 nucleotides align to TRBD1. From germline, CDR1 is SEHNR and CDR2 FQNEAQ (reference sequence). The CDR3 is 15 residues long. The J segment lost 10 bases and the V segment lost 5 bases, leaving 13 bases of the junction unmatched.